This entry concerns a single TCR beta chain. Its antigen is still unknown. No much larger clone exists at a distance of one base, and base qualities are not known. The CDR3 measures 14 amino acids from cysteine to phenylalanine. The retained sequence is limited to the CDR3, 42 bases, with the frame set at the first base. From the germline V gene, CDR1 is MGHDK and CDR2 is SYGVNS. From V the trimming removes 3 bases and from J it removes 9 bases, while the gene matches leave 8 bases of the junction unaccounted for. This sample is part of a study of cytomegalovirus exposure and HLA in healthy donors (dated by TCRdb to the late 2010s). Broadly, across the study: An earlier analysis of approximately 600 of the donors reported 250 to 300 Gb of sequence data and some 120 million unique TCR beta sequences from some 180 million T cells. An early release covering around 630 HLA-typed donors comprised 250 to 350 gigabases of sequencing data and 65 million to 100 million unique TCR sequences. Among the approximately 430 genotyped donors, under 90% belonged to the genetic ancestry cluster associated with self-reported Caucasian donors. The aim of the study was to test whether cataloging public T cell receptors could identify signatures of past pathogen exposure. The study profiled the T cell repertoires of 550 to 700 subjects by immunosequencing and related them to cytomegalovirus serostatus. A separate validation cohort of 100 to 150 different subjects was used in addition to the roughly 640-subject first cohort. The study combined high-throughput TCR immunosequencing, statistical association of individual TCRs with disease status, and machine learning to predict cytomegalovirus infection status. In a later analysis, previously published TCR beta repertoires from more than 500 donors were re-analyzed and high-resolution HLA genotyping was added so that TCR occurrence patterns could be studied. Rather than drawing on any new phenotypic data, the later analysis identified candidate immune exposures from TCR beta sequences and the way those sequences occurred across donors. An earlier analysis of roughly 580 of the donors used high-throughput TCR beta sequencing to judge whether each TCR beta V gene segment behaved as functional or pseudogenic. Donor age, sex, ethnicity and CMV serostatus were compiled alongside the repertoire data. A later genetic analysis took genome-wide SNP genotypes for about 55% of the 666 donors and used that subset as a discovery cohort. All discovery cohort repertoires had been generated on a single sequencing platform. HLA typing included class I and class II loci at four-digit resolution. Typing coverage varied by locus: 629-630 donors for A, B, C, DRB1 and DQB1; 522 for DQA1; about 590 for DPA1; 400 to 480 for DPB1. Five DR-DQ haplotypes were handled as single units for association and clustering, since linkage in the cohort was strong. Among 300 to 500 genotyped donors of the cohort, an average of approximately 220,000 unique TCR beta nucleotide sequences was sequenced per donor, of which roughly 18% were non-productive.

The cohort was made up of roughly 670 healthy bone marrow donors. At the time of sampling, every cohort member was nominally healthy, though immune exposures that went unrecorded were likely present. The donor tested CMV seronegative and was one of the 352 seronegative cohort members. Every donor gave a peripheral blood sample, and the peripheral blood mononuclear cells from that sample were used for TCR beta sequencing. The Qiagen DNeasy Blood Extraction Kit was used to extract genomic DNA from the blood cell samples. Results the study describes overall, beyond this receptor: This cohort had only TCR beta chains sequenced, and the lack of alpha or paired-chain data limited which features could be detected. Most CMV-associated TCR beta chains appeared to be HLA-restricted in a later analysis, and the HLA associations seemed to be driven largely by CMV exposure. In a later analysis, 15,000 to 20,000 TCR beta sequences were associated with specific HLA alleles at a false discovery rate of 0.05. Correlated functional status among segregating V segments might be attributable to linkage disequilibrium, but an unknown experimental factor could not be ruled out. A later analysis reported that several top co-occurrence clusters appeared linked to parvovirus B19, influenza, CMV and Epstein-Barr virus. Three of the identified cytomegalovirus-associated TCR beta chains were confirmed in vitro to be specific for cytomegalovirus antigens. The study gave a list of under 200 TCR beta chains associated with cytomegalovirus. HLA typing was unavailable for some donors at each locus, so association tests used only the typed subset. Broadly in line with IMGT annotations, most TCR beta V segments showed up in productive rearrangements about 90% or about 30% of the time in an earlier analysis of roughly 590 of the donors. Immune exposure information for the cohort was limited to CMV serostatus. According to a later analysis, TCR association rates differed among HLA loci, with DRB1 alleles showing the most associated TCRs and HLA-C alleles showing the fewest. In both the original and validation cohorts, the classifier was reported to diagnose cytomegalovirus status with high specificity and sensitivity. Sequencing depth was assumed to be roughly uniform across donors in the presence/absence analyses, though that assumption may not hold. When HLA alleles, especially DR and DQ, strongly co-occurred, attributing TCR associations to individual alleles was difficult. The authors suggested that the approach could potentially be generalized to other disease states and immunological phenotypes. A cluster of highly shared sequence variants was judged likely to be a technical artifact of the sequencing pipeline. In a later analysis, HLA-associated TCR beta chains showed more clonal expansion and lower generation probabilities than non-associated chains that were equally common. The earlier analysis of some 560 of the donors excluded approximately 15 rarely observed V segments, including chromosome 9 orphons, because counts were too low. Some IMGT-functional V segments, including TRBV6-2 and TRBV6-3, could not be distinguished by the 87-base-pair reads and were therefore excluded. A later genetic analysis associated a missense DCLRE1C variant with V-gene and J-gene trimming of TCR beta chains, and an independent cohort replicated the association. A further reported finding was that TCR beta sequences accurately predicted the HLA-A and HLA-B alleles for most subjects in the first cohort. Across donors, most TCR sequences were observed very rarely, whereas some public TCRs were present in many individuals. According to a later genetic analysis, donors in an Asian-associated ancestry cluster had fewer N-insertions in productive TCRs than the approximately 650-donor mean.

Receptors were amplified or captured by the immunoSEQ multiplex PCR assay. A mixture of 60 forward primers for TCR Vbeta segments and 13 reverse primers for TCR Jbeta segments was used in the multiplex PCR. The CDR3 region of rearranged TCR beta genes was amplified from genomic DNA with a multiplex PCR assay. The amplified TCR beta libraries were sequenced on the Illumina HiSeq System as 87-base-pair reads. The paper's data handling went like this. Across the 670 or so repertoires, a later analysis counted roughly 77 million unique TCR beta chains, 8.5 million to 12 million of which were shared by at least two donors. To remove PCR and sequencing errors, raw reads were error-corrected and collapsed into unique sequences using a nearest-neighbor algorithm that merged closely related sequences. CDR3 sequences were aligned to IMGT reference sequences to assign V, D and J gene segments. For a sequence to be retained, a match of at least six nucleotides was required to both a V gene segment and a J gene segment. Rearrangements were called productive when the CDR3 lacked stop codons and stayed in frame with V and J; all others were non-productive. Following IMGT convention, CDR3 was defined as the stretch from the second conserved V-encoded cysteine to the conserved J-encoded phenylalanine. The earlier analysis of some 540 of the donors excluded any sequence lacking an unambiguous match to a single V gene segment. An earlier analysis of several hundred of the donors called V segments functional above 56.7% productive rearrangements and segregating when the between-donor standard deviation exceeded 5%. To diagnose cytomegalovirus status from the catalog of TCR beta chain sequences, a statistical classification framework was built. In a later analysis, V and J genes were assigned by comparing TCR nucleotide sequences against IMGT/GENE-DB human TR gene sequences. In a later analysis, CDR3 sequences and most-parsimonious VDJ recombination scenarios were assigned using the TCRdist pipeline. In a later analysis, every TCR beta chain was defined by the combination of its CDR3 amino acid sequence and its V-gene family, and reads without a unique V-gene family were dropped. As a way to deal with suspected cross-contamination and a sequencing artifact, a later analysis dropped nearly 600 nucleotide sequences that were highly shared and had low generation probability. In a later analysis, a clonal expansion index for each public chain was calculated from normalized within-repertoire ranks of inferred template counts. In a later analysis, generation probabilities were computed using a VDJ recombination model fitted to out-of-frame rearrangements, and the results were checked against IGoR. In a later analysis, TCR-TCR, TCR-HLA and TCR-CMV co-occurrence was scored with hypergeometric tests, and a repertoire-size bias correction was applied to TCR pairs. To estimate false discovery rates, a later analysis permuted the HLA or CMV assignments 20 times. In a later analysis, co-occurring TCRs were grouped using DBSCAN, and TCRdist sequence similarity was added for clustering within HLA-allele-positive subsets. Repertoires with fewer than 30,000 or more than 120,000 public chains, plus five repertoires with anomalous nucleotide sharing, were excluded from co-occurrence clustering. The clones in this table, taken by TCRdb from immuneACCESS, are in-frame only. Not every clone is retained; where verified, under half of the shortfall comes from an unresolved V gene, and the cause of the rest is unknown. V and J calls and clone size are those listed in that table; D and trimming were worked out from the DNA. The sample yields 210,000 or so clones; around four fifths were counted once. Roughly 0.58% of the sample is taken by the ten largest.

The TCR sequence derives from a woman between 40 and 55 years old in good health and CMV-seronegative. The rearrangement combines TRBV25-1 with TRBJ1-2, with TRBD1 identical over 9 junction bases. The sequenced material came from PBMCs. Here the CDR3 is given as CASSDTQGANSYTF. Here is the DNA: TGTGCCAGCAGTGACACACAGGGGGCAAATAGCTACACCTTC.